This passage covers 9 T cell receptor beta chains from one sample sequenced in a study of T cell responses to AZD1222 COVID-19 vaccine. Assay: immunoSEQ multiplex PCR; the TCRdb copy retains only in-frame clones and omits some. The sample contains around 99,000 clones, around 90% of which appear only once. Sequences were derived from peripheral blood, sampled on day 0 of AZD1222 vaccination. These receptor sequences come from an adult in good health.

V and J are TRBV2 and TRBJ2-7; 9 bases are shared with TRBD1. This CDR3 spans 15 amino acids. The V segment lost 3 bases and the J segment 7 bases; nucleotides outside the gene matches: 10. Germline V gene sequence: CDR1 SNHLY, CDR2 FYNNEI. The CDR3 region has the DNA TGTGCCAGCAGTGACCCCGGACAGGGGATAGGGGAGCAGTACTTC. Residues: CASSDPGQGIGEQYF.

For the CDR3, the DNA is TGTGCCAGCAGCGTAGCTACAAGCGGGGGGGCCTTGGTGAATGAGCAGTTCTTC. This translates into CASSVATSGGALVNEQFF. V gene TRBV9 combines with J gene TRBJ2-1; TRBD2 matches 10 bases. The CDR3 length is 18 residues. The germline gives CDR1 SGDLS, CDR2 YYNGEE. Trimming took 0 bases from V and 7 from J; bases not matched to a gene: 13. Complete variable domain (other parts from reference TRBV9 and TRBJ2-1): DSGVTQTPKHLITATGQRVTLRCSPRSGDLSVYWYQQSLDQGLQFLIQYYNGEERAKGNILERFSAQQFPDLHSELNLSSLELGDSALYFCASSVATSGGALVNEQFFGPGTRLTVL.

This chain connects TRBV19 to TRBJ2-7; D uncertain. Germline V lookup: CDR1 LNHDA, CDR2 SQIVND (reference sequence). V gave up 5 bases and J gave up 7 bases, with 9 bases separating them. There are 11 residues in the CDR3. The CDR3 coding sequence is TGTGCCAGTAGTCCCCGCTCGGAGCAGTACTTC. Translating it yields CASSPRSEQYF.

The chain couples TRBV5-1 to TRBJ2-1; 9 bases match TRBD2. Germline loops: CDR1 SGHRS, CDR2 YFSETQ. CDR3 size: 14 residues. V lost 6 bases and J lost 5; bases outside the gene matches: 6. CDR3 in amino acids: CASKTSGDHNEQFF. The CDR3 DNA follows: TGCGCCAGCAAGACTAGCGGAGATCACAATGAGCAGTTCTTC.

In its sample, this clone was seen once. The chain employs TRBV27 and TRBJ1-2, with D uncertain. From germline, CDR1 is MNHEY and CDR2 SMNVEV (reference sequence). The CDR3 length is 13 residues. Trimming removed 2 bases at V and 8 bases at J, with 12 bases between. The CDR3, as DNA: TGTGCCAGCAGTTTAGCCAGGAACGTGGGCTACACCTTC. Protein sequence: CASSLARNVGYTF.

The chain recombines TRBV12-3 or TRBV12-4 with TRBJ2-3; D gene unclear. Deletions cut 1 base from V and 4 bases from J, with 6 bases between. This CDR3 is 13 amino acids long. For the CDR3, the DNA is TGTGCCAGCAGTTTAGGGTGGCCAGATACGCAGTATTTT. It yields the protein CASSLGWPDTQYF.

The chain combines TRBV6-4 with TRBJ2-1; the D gene is possibly TRBD1 (5 bases). V was trimmed by 4 bases and J by 4 bases, leaving 8 bases between them. The CDR3 is 13 amino acids. Germline V lookup: CDR1 MRHNA, CDR2 SNTAGT. The CDR3 sequence: CASSATDYNEQFF. Written as DNA, the CDR3 is TGTGCCAGCAGTGCGACAGATTACAATGAGCAGTTCTTC.

The chain has TRBV7-2 and TRBJ1-3; D is ambiguous. Germline assignment: CDR1 SGHTA and CDR2 FQGNSA. Deletions cut 1 base from V and 4 bases from J, with 8 bases between. The CDR3 runs to 14 residues. CDR3 region: CASSLEANGNTIYF. The CDR3 coding sequence is TGTGCCAGCAGCTTAGAGGCAAACGGAAACACCATATATTTT.

As regards this clone: Different DNA sequences within this sample yield the same CDR3. V and J are TRBV18 and TRBJ1-6; D unresolved. The CDR3 loop spans 15 amino acids. Germline lookup yields CDR1 KGHSH and CDR2 LQKENI. V was shortened by 1 base and J by 7 bases, with 11 bases between the two germline ends. CDR3 sequence (DNA): TGTGCCAGCTCACCACTGGACGGAGGGAATTCACCCCTCCACTTT. Translated, it gives CASSPLDGGNSPLHF.